This paragraph covers one T cell receptor beta chain sequence. The sample originates from a study of blood T cell repertoires in COVID-19. The wider study: Both acute and convalescent COVID-19 samples were obtained from the United States, Italy and Spain. The analysed material was cDNA or gDNA that came from T cells, B-cell-depleted T cells, or PBMCs.

The authors' processing: By means of reference gene primer amplification, nucleated cell counts were estimated. The assay was immunoSEQ multiplex PCR, and TCRdb's table has in-frame clones only and misses some. V and J calls and clone size are those listed in that table; D and trimming were worked out from the DNA. The sample comprises some 200,000 clones, approximately 85% of which are singletons, and 9.8% rests with the top ten. The CDR3 runs 15 residues. V was shortened by 0 bases and J by 3 bases, with 10 bases between the two germline ends. Per the germline V gene, CDR1 is LGHDT and CDR2 is YNNKEL (reference sequence).

The V call is TRBV3-1 (or the pseudogene TRBV3-2), the J call TRBJ2-3, with a possible D match to TRBD1 (6 bases). This clonotype was sampled from a woman over 75 with acute or convalescent COVID-19. The source material was peripheral blood. CDR3 protein: CASSQEGDKTDTQYF. Here the CDR3 DNA reads TGTGCCAGCAGCCAAGAAGGGGACAAAACAGATACGCAGTATTTT.